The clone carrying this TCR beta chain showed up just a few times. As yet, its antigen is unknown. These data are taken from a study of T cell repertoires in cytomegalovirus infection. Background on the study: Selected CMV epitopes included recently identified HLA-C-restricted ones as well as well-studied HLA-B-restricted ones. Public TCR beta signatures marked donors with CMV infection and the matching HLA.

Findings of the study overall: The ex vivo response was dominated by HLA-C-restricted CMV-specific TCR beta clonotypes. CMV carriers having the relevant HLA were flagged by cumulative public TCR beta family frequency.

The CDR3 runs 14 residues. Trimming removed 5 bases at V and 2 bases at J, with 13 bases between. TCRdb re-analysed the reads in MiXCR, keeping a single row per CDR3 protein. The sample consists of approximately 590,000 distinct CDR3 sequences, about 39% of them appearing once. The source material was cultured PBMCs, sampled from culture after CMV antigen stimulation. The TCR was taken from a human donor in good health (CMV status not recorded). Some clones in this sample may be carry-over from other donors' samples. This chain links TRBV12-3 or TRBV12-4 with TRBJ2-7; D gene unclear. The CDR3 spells CASSLPVGAYEQYF. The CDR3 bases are TGTGCCAGCAGTCTCCCGGTCGGTGCCTACGAGCAGTACTTC.